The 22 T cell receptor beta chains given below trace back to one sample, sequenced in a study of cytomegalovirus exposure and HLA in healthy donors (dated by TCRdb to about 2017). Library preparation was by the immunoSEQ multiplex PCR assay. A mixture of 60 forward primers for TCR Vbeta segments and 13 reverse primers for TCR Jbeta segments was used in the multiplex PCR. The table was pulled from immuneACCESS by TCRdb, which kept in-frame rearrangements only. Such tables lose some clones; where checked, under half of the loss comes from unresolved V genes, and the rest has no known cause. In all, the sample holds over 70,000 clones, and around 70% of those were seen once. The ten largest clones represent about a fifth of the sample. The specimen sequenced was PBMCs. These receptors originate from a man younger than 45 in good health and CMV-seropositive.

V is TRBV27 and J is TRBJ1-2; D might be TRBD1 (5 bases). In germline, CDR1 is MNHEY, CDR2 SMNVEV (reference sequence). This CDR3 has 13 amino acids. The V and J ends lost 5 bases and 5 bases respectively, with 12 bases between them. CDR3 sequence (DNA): TGTGCCAGCAGTGCCAGGGAGGGATATGGCTACACCTTC. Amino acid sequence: CASSAREGYGYTF.

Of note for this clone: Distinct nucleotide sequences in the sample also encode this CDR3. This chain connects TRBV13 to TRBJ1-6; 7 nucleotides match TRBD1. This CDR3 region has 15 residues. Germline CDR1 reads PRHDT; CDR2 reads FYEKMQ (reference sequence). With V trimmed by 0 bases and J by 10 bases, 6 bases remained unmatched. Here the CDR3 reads CASSLGQGEGSPLHF. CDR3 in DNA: TGTGCCAGCAGCTTAGGCCAGGGGGAAGGCTCACCCCTCCACTTT.

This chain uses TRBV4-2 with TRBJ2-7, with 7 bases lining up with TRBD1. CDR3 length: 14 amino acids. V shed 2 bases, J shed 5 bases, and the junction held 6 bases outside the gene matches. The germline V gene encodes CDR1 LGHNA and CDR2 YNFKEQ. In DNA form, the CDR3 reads TGTGCCAGCAGCCAACGAGACAGGGAACACGAGCAGTACTTC. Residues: CASSQRDREHEQYF.

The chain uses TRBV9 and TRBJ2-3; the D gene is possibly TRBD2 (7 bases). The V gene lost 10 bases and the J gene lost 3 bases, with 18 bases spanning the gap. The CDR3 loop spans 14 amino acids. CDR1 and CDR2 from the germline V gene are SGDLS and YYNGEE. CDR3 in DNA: TGTGCCCTGGGGGGGGAGAGGGGGACAGATACGCAGTATTTT. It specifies CALGGERGTDTQYF.

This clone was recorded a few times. CDR3 residues: CASSGGTVEQFF. DNA for the CDR3: TGTGCCAGCAGTGGGGGGACAGTCGAGCAGTTCTTC. J is TRBJ2-1 and V is TRBV2; 7 nucleotides agree with TRBD1. The CDR3 is made up of 12 amino acids. Per germline, CDR1 SNHLY and CDR2 FYNNEI. Trimming cost V 4 bases and J 10 bases; bases outside gene matches: 4.

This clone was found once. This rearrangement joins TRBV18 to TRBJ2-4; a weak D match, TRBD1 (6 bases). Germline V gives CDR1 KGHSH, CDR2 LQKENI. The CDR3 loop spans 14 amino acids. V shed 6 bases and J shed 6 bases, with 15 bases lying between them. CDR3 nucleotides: TGTGCCAGCTCCACCGGAGGACAGCTAAACATTCAGTACTTC. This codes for CASSTGGQLNIQYF. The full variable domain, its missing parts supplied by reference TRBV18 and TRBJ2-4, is NAGVMQNPRHLVRRRGQEARLRCSPMKGHSHVYWYRQLPEEGLKFMVYLQKENIIDESGMPKERFSAEFPKEGPSILRIQQVVRGDSAAYFCASSTGGQLNIQYFGAGTRLSVL.

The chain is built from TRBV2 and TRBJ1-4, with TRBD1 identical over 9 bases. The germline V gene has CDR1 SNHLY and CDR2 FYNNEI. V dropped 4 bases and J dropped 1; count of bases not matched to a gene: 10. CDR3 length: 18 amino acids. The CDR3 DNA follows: TGTGCCAGCAGTGTCCCGGGACAGGGTATGGGAACTAATGAAAAACTGTTTTTT. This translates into CASSVPGQGMGTNEKLFF.

CDR3 nucleotide sequence: TGTGCCAGCAGCTCGGGAATACAGTCGCAGCCCCAGCATTTT. This encodes CASSSGIQSQPQHF. The chain joins TRBV5-8 to TRBJ1-5; no clear D gene. The CDR3 sequence is 14 residues long. Germline loops: CDR1 SGHTS, CDR2 YDEGEE. V was clipped by 3 bases and J by 7 bases, with 14 bases between them.

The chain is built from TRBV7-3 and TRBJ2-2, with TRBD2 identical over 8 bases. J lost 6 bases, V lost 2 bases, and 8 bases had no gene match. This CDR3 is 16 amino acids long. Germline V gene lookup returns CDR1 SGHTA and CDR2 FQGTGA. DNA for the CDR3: TGTGCCAGCAGCTTAGAAAGCGGGAGAAGATCCGGGGAGCTGTTTTTT. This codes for CASSLESGRRSGELFF.

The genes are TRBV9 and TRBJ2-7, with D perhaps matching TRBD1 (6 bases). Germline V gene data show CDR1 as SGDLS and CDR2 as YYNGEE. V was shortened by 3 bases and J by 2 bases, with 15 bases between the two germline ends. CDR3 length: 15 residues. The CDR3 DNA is TGTGCCAGCAGCGCGAATGGGGCAGGGGCCTACGAGCAGTACTTC. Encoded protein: CASSANGAGAYEQYF.

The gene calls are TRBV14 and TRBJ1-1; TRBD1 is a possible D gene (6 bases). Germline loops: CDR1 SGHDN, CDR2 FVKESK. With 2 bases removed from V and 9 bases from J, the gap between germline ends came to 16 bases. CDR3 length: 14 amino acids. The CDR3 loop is CASSQRQAAIQAFF. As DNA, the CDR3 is TGTGCCAGCAGCCAACGACAGGCGGCGATACAAGCTTTCTTT.

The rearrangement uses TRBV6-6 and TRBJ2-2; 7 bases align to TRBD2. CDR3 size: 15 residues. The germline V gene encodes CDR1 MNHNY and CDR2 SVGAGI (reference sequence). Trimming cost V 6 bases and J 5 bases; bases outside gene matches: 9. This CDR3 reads CASRAPGLLTGELFF. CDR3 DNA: TGTGCCAGCAGAGCCCCGGGACTATTAACCGGGGAGCTGTTTTTT.

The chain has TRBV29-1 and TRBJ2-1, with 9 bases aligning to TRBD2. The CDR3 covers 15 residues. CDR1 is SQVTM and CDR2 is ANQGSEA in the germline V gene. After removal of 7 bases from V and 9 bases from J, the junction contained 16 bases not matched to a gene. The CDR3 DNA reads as TGCAGCGCGGATGGCACTAGCGGGCCTCTCGGTGAGCAGTTCTTC. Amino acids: CSADGTSGPLGEQFF.

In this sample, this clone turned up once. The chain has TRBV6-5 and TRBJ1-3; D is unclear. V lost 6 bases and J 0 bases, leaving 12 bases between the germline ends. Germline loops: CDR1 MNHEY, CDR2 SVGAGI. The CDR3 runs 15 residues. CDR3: CASSPYAGSGNTIYF. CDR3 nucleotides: TGTGCCAGCAGCCCCTATGCAGGCTCTGGAAACACCATATATTTT.

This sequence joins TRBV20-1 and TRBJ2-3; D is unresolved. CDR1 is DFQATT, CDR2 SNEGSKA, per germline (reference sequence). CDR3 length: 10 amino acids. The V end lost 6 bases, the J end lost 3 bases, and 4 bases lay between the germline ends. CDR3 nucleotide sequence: TGCAGTGCACTGACAGATACGCAGTATTTT. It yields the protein CSALTDTQYF.

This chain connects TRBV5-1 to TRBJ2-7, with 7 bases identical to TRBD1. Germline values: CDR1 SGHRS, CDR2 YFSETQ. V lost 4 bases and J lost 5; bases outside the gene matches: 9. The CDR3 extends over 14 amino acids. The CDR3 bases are TGCGCCAGCAGCCTACGACAGGGTGAGAACGAGCAGTACTTC. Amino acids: CASSLRQGENEQYF.

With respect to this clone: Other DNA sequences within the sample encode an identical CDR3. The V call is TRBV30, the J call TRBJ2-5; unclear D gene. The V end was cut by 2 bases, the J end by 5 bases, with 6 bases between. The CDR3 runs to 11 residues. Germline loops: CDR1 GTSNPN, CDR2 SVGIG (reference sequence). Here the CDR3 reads CAWSSKETQYF. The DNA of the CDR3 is TGTGCCTGGAGTTCTAAGGAGACCCAGTACTTC.

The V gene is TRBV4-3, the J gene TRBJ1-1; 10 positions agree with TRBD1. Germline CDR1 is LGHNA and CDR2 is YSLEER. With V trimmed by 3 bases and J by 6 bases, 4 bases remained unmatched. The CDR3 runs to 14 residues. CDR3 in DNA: TGCGCCAGCAGCCAGGGACAGGGGAGGGCTGAAGCTTTCTTT. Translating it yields CASSQGQGRAEAFF.

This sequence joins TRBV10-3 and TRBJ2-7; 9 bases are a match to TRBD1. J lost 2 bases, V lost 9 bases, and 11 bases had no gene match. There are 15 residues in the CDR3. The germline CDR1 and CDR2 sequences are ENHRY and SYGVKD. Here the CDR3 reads CAIHPSGTGTYEQYF. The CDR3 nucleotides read TGTGCCATTCATCCGTCCGGGACAGGGACCTACGAGCAGTACTTC.

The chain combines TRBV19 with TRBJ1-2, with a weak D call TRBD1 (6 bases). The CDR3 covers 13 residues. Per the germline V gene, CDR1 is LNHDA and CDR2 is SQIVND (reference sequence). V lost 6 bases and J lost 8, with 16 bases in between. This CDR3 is CASSPTQGRGYTF. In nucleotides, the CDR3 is TGTGCCAGTAGCCCAACACAGGGTCGAGGCTACACCTTC.

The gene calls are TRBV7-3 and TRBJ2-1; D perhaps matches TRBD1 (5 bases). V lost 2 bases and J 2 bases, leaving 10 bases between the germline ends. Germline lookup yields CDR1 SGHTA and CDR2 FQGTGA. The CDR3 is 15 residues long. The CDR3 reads CASSLDSSPYNEQFF. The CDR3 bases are TGTGCCAGCAGCTTAGACAGTTCCCCCTACAATGAGCAGTTCTTC.

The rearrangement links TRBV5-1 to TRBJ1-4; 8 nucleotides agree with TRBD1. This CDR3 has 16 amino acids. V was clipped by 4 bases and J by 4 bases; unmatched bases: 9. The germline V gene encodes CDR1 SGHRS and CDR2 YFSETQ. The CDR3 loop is CASSASGGFGNEKLFF. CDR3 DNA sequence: TGCGCCAGCAGCGCTTCAGGGGGCTTTGGTAATGAAAAACTGTTTTTT. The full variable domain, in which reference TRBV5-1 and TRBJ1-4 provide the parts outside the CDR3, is KAGVTQTPRYLIKTRGQQVTLSCSPISGHRSVSWYQQTPGQGLQFLFEYFSETQRNKGNFPGRFSGRQFSNSRSEMNVSTLELGDSALYLCASSASGGFGNEKLFFGSGTQLSVL.